These T cell receptor beta chains were read from a single sample in a study of read filtering for tumor transcriptome and immune sequencing. TCRdb re-analysed the reads in MiXCR, keeping a single row per CDR3 protein. The table shows about 50,000 distinct CDR3 sequences, with around 20% occurring only once. Sequencing used a population of CD138-negative cells sorted from bone marrow. The receptor set was obtained from a donor aged 40 or older with multiple myeloma. CDR3s include the opening cysteine and the closing phenylalanine or tryptophan. The D gene is left open where the match is weak. Clone size is not always given. Where it is, it says once, few, many or a class for expanded clones.

v_call,clone_size,d_call,j_call,cdr3_nt,cdr3_aa
TRBV7-3,few,.,TRBJ1-1,TGTGCCAGCAGCTTAACGTCACGGGACACTGAAGCTTTCTTT,CASSLTSRDTEAFF
TRBV28,many,.,TRBJ2-2,TGTGCCAGCAGCCGACTAGCCGGGGAGCTGTTTTTT,CASSRLAGELFF
TRBV7-9,many,.,TRBJ2-1,TGTGCCAGCAGCTTCCCCCTAGCGTCGATTTACAATGAGCAGTTCTTC,CASSFPLASIYNEQFF
TRBV20-1,.,.,TRBJ2-7,TGCAGTGCTAGTTCTCTAGACTCCTACGAGCAGTACTTC,CSASSLDSYEQYF
TRBV3-1,many,.,TRBJ2-7,TGTGCCAGCAGCCAAGATATCAACGAGCAGTACTTC,CASSQDINEQYF
TRBV11-2,many,TRBD1,TRBJ2-5,TGTGCCAGCAGCCCCATGACCCCACGGACAGGGTACCAAGAGACCCAGTACTTC,CASSPMTPRTGYQETQYF
TRBV28,many,TRBD1,TRBJ2-3,TGTGCCAGCAGTTTACGGGACAGGGGGCCGACAGATACGCAGTATTTT,CASSLRDRGPTDTQYF
TRBV11-2,many,.,TRBJ2-5,TGTGCCAGCAGCTTAGTGCCATTTGGAGAGACCCAGTACTTC,CASSLVPFGETQYF
TRBV6-5,few,.,TRBJ2-7,TGTGCCAGCAGCTCAGCTCTCGGGACCTACGAGCAGTACTTC,CASSSALGTYEQYF
TRBV9,many,TRBD1,TRBJ2-3,TGTGCCAGCAGCGTGGGACAGGGGACCACAGATACGCAGTATTTT,CASSVGQGTTDTQYF
TRBV20-1,.,TRBD1,TRBJ1-4,TGCAGTGCGGAAACAGGGGGGGATGAAAAACTGTTTTTT,CSAETGGDEKLFF
TRBV29-1,many,TRBD2,TRBJ2-7,TGCAGCGCAAATAGCGGGACAACCTACGAGCAGTACTTC,CSANSGTTYEQYF
TRBV5-4,many,.,TRBJ2-2,TGTGCCAGCAGCCCCAGGGTATCGAACACCGGGGAGCTGTTTTTT,CASSPRVSNTGELFF
TRBV7-9,many,TRBD2,TRBJ2-1,TGTGCCAGCAGCCAACTAGCGGGAGTATACAATGAGCAGTTCTTC,CASSQLAGVYNEQFF
TRBV5-1,many,TRBD1,TRBJ1-1,TGCGCCAGCAGCGTGGACAGGGGAGGAATGAACACTGAAGCTTTCTTT,CASSVDRGGMNTEAFF
TRBV28,.,TRBD2,TRBJ2-5,TGTGCCAGCTGTAGCGGACTAGCGCAAACCCAATGGGGGGAGACCCAGTACTTC,CASCSGLAQTQWGETQYF
TRBV28,many,.,TRBJ2-7,TGTGCCAGCACCGGGCCGCCAGGCTCCGAGCAGTACTTC,CASTGPPGSEQYF
TRBV9,many,TRBD2,TRBJ2-3,TGTGCCAGCAGCACCCGGACTAGCGGCCTCACAGATACGCAGTATTTT,CASSTRTSGLTDTQYF
TRBV7-9,.,TRBD1,TRBJ1-6,TGTGCCAGCAGCTCAAGGGACAGCGCCGGCAATTCACCCCTCCACTTT,CASSSRDSAGNSPLHF
TRBV19,many,TRBD2,TRBJ2-5,TGTGCCAGTAGTAACCGAGTAGCGGGAGGTCTGGAGACCCAGTACTTC,CASSNRVAGGLETQYF
TRBV7-2,many,.,TRBJ2-1,TGTGCCAGCAGCCCTATCTTGGCGGGGAATGAGCAGTTCTTC,CASSPILAGNEQFF
TRBV20-1,many,TRBD1,TRBJ2-7,TGCAGTGCTAGGGACCGGGACAGACCCTACGAGCAGTACTTC,CSARDRDRPYEQYF
TRBV7-2,many,TRBD1,TRBJ2-5,TGTGCCAGCAGCTCGGGACAGGGGCTTGAGACCCAGTACTTC,CASSSGQGLETQYF
TRBV2,many,TRBD1,TRBJ1-4,TGTGCCAGCAGTGAACAGGGGGTTGAAAAACTGTTTTTT,CASSEQGVEKLFF
TRBV6-2/TRBV6-3,.,TRBD1,TRBJ1-5,TGTGCCAGCAGTTCCCCACAGGGGAGGGGACAGCCCCAGCATTTT,CASSSPQGRGQPQHF
TRBV28,many,TRBD1,TRBJ1-1,TGTGCCAGCGGGGGGCCAGGGGGCATGAACACTGAAGCTTTCTTT,CASGGPGGMNTEAFF
TRBV7-2,many,.,TRBJ2-1,TGTGCCAGCAGCTTGAGGGGGTCCGGCTACTCCTACAATGAGCAGTTCTTC,CASSLRGSGYSYNEQFF
TRBV19,medium-sized,.,TRBJ2-1,TGTGCCAGTAGTAAGGACACCGTTCTTATCAATGAGCAGTTCTTC,CASSKDTVLINEQFF
TRBV6-5,few,TRBD2,TRBJ2-3,TGTGCCAGCAGCGAGCCGGGACTAGCGCCAGATACGCAGTATTTT,CASSEPGLAPDTQYF
TRBV20-1,.,.,TRBJ2-1,TGCAATGCTCGACCGGCCCGAGGGGCCAGCCCCTACAATGAGCAGTTCTTC,CNARPARGASPYNEQFF
TRBV6-5,few,TRBD2,TRBJ2-2,TGTGCCAGCCGGACGCTAGCGGGAGAAACCGGGGAGCTGTTTTTT,CASRTLAGETGELFF
TRBV5-1,many,TRBD1,TRBJ2-7,TGCGCCAGCAGCTTGGCCCCGGGACAGGGTTACGAGCAGTACTTC,CASSLAPGQGYEQYF
TRBV30,many,TRBD2,TRBJ2-1,TGTGCCTGGAGTGTAGCGGGTAGCGGGAGTAATGAGCAGTTCTTC,CAWSVAGSGSNEQFF
TRBV28,many,.,TRBJ2-5,TGTGCCAGCAGAAGACTAGTCGAGACCCAGTACTTC,CASRRLVETQYF
TRBV7-2,many,TRBD2,TRBJ2-2,TGTGCCAGCAGCCAGGGACTAGCGGGTTACACCGGGGAGCTGTTTTTT,CASSQGLAGYTGELFF
TRBV7-8,many,TRBD1,TRBJ2-2,TGTGCCAGCAGCTTAGGGACAGGGAGCACCGGGGAGCTGTTTTTT,CASSLGTGSTGELFF
TRBV5-1,many,.,TRBJ2-2,TGCGCCAGCAGCTTCGAAGAGAACACCGGGGAGCTGTTTTTT,CASSFEENTGELFF
TRBV19,few,TRBD1,TRBJ1-2,TGTGCCAGTAACCTGGGGGACAGGGTAGGAAGTAGCTATGGCTACACCTTC,CASNLGDRVGSSYGYTF
TRBV7-9,.,.,TRBJ1-3,TGTGCCAGCAGCCCGGAGGGGGTCGGAAACACCATATATTTT,CASSPEGVGNTIYF
TRBV6-6,.,TRBD2,TRBJ2-3,TGTGCCAGCAGGAGACTAGCGGGAGGCACAGATACGCAGTATTTT,CASRRLAGGTDTQYF
TRBV29-1,many,.,TRBJ2-7,TGCAGCGTTGAAGAACAGACCACCTACGAGCAGTACTTC,CSVEEQTTYEQYF
TRBV2,many,.,TRBJ2-5,TGTGCCAGCAGTGGGGCTAGCGTCCAAGAGACCCAGTACTTC,CASSGASVQETQYF
TRBV19,medium-sized,.,TRBJ2-1,TGTGCCAGTAGTCCCCACCGGGCAGGTCTCTCCTACAATGAGCAGTTCTTC,CASSPHRAGLSYNEQFF
TRBV29-1,few,TRBD1,TRBJ1-1,TGCAGCGTTTCACGGACAGGGACGACTGAAGCTTTCTTT,CSVSRTGTTEAFF
TRBV6-5,many,TRBD1,TRBJ2-3,TGTGCCAGCAGTTACCGGGGACAGGCCACAGATACGCAGTATTTT,CASSYRGQATDTQYF
TRBV11-2,many,.,TRBJ2-1,TGTGCCAGCAGCTTAGGGCCTACTAGCCCAGACAATGAGCAGTTCTTC,CASSLGPTSPDNEQFF
TRBV5-5,many,.,TRBJ2-3,TGTGCCAGCACCCTTGCTGTCGGGGACGATACGCAGTATTTT,CASTLAVGDDTQYF
TRBV5-6,many,.,TRBJ2-1,TGTGCCAGCAGCTTTACGGGAGCTCCCTACAATGAGCAGTTCTTC,CASSFTGAPYNEQFF
TRBV7-9,.,TRBD2,TRBJ2-1,TGTGCCAGCAGCCCGCGTAGGGGAAGACTAGCGGCCCCCGAGCAGTTCTTC,CASSPRRGRLAAPEQFF
TRBV6-6,.,.,TRBJ2-3,TGTGCCAGCAGGACAGGAACAGATACGCAGTATTTT,CASRTGTDTQYF
TRBV20-1,.,TRBD1,TRBJ2-1,TGTGGTGCTAGTAGGGGACAGGCTAGGAATGAGCAGTTCTTC,CGASRGQARNEQFF